These T cell receptor beta chains were read from a single sample in a study of T cell changes during pregnancy in multiple sclerosis. Repertoires were generated with immunoSEQ multiplex PCR, while TCRdb's copy carries only in-frame clones and drops some. The data contain around 56,000 clones, 89% of them singletons. Sequenced material: peripheral blood, taken after pregnancy. These receptors were obtained from a female donor with multiple sclerosis, enrolled in a pregnancy study. CDR3s include the opening cysteine and the closing phenylalanine or tryptophan. The D gene is left open where the match is weak. The size of a clone is reported for some rows only, either as once, few or many, or as a class for expanded clones.

abundance	v_gene	d_gene	j_gene	CDR3nt	CDR3aa
NA	TRBV5-1	NA	TRBJ2-1	TGCGCCAGCAGCCCTGTCCAGGGGCCCGACAATGAGCAGTTCTTC	CASSPVQGPDNEQFF
NA	TRBV11-2	NA	TRBJ2-5	TGTGCCAGCAGCGTCGGGATCCAAGAGACCCAGTACTTC	CASSVGIQETQYF
NA	TRBV29-1	TRBD2	TRBJ2-1	TGCAGCGTTGGTCGCTGGGCGGGGGGCTTCTCCTACAATGAGCAGTTCTTC	CSVGRWAGGFSYNEQFF
NA	TRBV2	TRBD1	TRBJ2-7	TGTGCCAGCAGTGAAGGGGACAGCTACGAGCAGTACTTC	CASSEGDSYEQYF
NA	TRBV19	TRBD1	TRBJ1-1	TGTGCCAGTAGTACAGGGGGCTGGGTCACTGAAGCTTTCTTT	CASSTGGWVTEAFF
NA	TRBV11-3	NA	TRBJ1-1	TGTGCCAGCAGCTTTACCAGATACACTGAAGCTTTCTTT	CASSFTRYTEAFF
NA	TRBV7-9	TRBD2	TRBJ2-1	TGTGCCAGCAGCCGTAGCGGGGACTACAATGAGCAGTTCTTC	CASSRSGDYNEQFF
NA	TRBV29-1	NA	TRBJ2-1	TGCAGCGCCACTTGGAGTGAGCAGTTCTTC	CSATWSEQFF
NA	TRBV5-1	NA	TRBJ2-1	TGCGCCAGCAGCTTTATGCCCTCAAGCGAGCAGTTCTTC	CASSFMPSSEQFF
NA	TRBV2	NA	TRBJ2-2	TGTGCCAGCGACACTAGTCGGAACGGGGAGCTGTTTTTT	CASDTSRNGELFF
once	TRBV7-8	NA	TRBJ1-1	TGTGCCAGCAGCTTCTGGGGGGGCGCGAACACTGAAGCTTTCTTT	CASSFWGGANTEAFF
NA	TRBV7-3	TRBD2	TRBJ2-1	TGTGCCAGCAGCTCCACCGGGACTAGGAGAGAGCAGTTCTTC	CASSSTGTRREQFF
few	TRBV11-1	TRBD1	TRBJ2-1	TGTGCCAGCAGCTCGGACAGGGCTGAGCAGTTCTTC	CASSSDRAEQFF
once	TRBV5-1	NA	TRBJ1-4	TGCGCCAGCAGCCCGACACGCGTGGATGAAAAACTGTTTTTT	CASSPTRVDEKLFF
NA	TRBV7-2	TRBD1	TRBJ1-1	TGTGCCAGCAGCTCACAGGGGAGGAGAACTGAAGCTTTCTTT	CASSSQGRRTEAFF
NA	TRBV5-1	NA	TRBJ2-5	TGCGCCAGCAGCCCGGCGGGGTCAGAGACCCAGTACTTC	CASSPAGSETQYF
once	TRBV2	NA	TRBJ1-5	TGTGCCAGCAGCGATTCCGGGTGGCGCTATAGCAATCAGCCCCAGCATTTT	CASSDSGWRYSNQPQHF
NA	TRBV7-9	NA	TRBJ1-1	TGTGCCAGCAGCTTAGTCTATGAAGCTTTCTTT	CASSLVYEAFF
few	TRBV19	NA	TRBJ1-1	TGTGCCAGTAGTGGAGAGGGGGCTGAAGCTTTCTTT	CASSGEGAEAFF
NA	TRBV9	NA	TRBJ2-7	TGTGCCAGCAGCGCGCAGGGGTTCGGGTACGAGCAGTACTTC	CASSAQGFGYEQYF
NA	TRBV6-4	TRBD2	TRBJ2-1	TGTGCCAGCAGTGTCGCTAGCGGGGGTTACAATGAGCAGTTCTTC	CASSVASGGYNEQFF
NA	TRBV4-1	TRBD2	TRBJ2-2	TGCGCCAGCAGCCAATGGTTAGCGGGGGGCACCGGGGAGCTGTTTTTT	CASSQWLAGGTGELFF
NA	TRBV20-1	NA	TRBJ2-1	TGCAGTGTTCGACAGTACAATGAGCAGTTCTTC	CSVRQYNEQFF
NA	TRBV6-1	TRBD2	TRBJ2-3	TGTGCCAGCAGTGTGGGACTAGCGGGATTCACAGATACGCAGTATTTT	CASSVGLAGFTDTQYF
NA	TRBV7-6	NA	TRBJ1-6	TGTGCCAGCAGCTTAGGGTTCTCGGGAGGCAATTCACCCCTCCACTTT	CASSLGFSGGNSPLHF
NA	TRBV9	NA	TRBJ2-5	TGTGCCAGCAGCGTTAGCCCGGGTAGACAAGAGACCCAGTACTTC	CASSVSPGRQETQYF
NA	TRBV19	NA	TRBJ1-5	TGTGCCAGTAGTACGGGACTGTGGGGGAGCAATCAGCCCCAGCATTTT	CASSTGLWGSNQPQHF
few	TRBV6-6	TRBD1	TRBJ1-6	TGTGCCAGCAGTCACCAACAGGGGATTGTACCCCTCCACTTT	CASSHQQGIVPLHF
NA	TRBV9	NA	TRBJ1-1	TGTGCCAGCAGCGTCTTCGGGAATAGCGGAGCTGAAGCTTTCTTT	CASSVFGNSGAEAFF
NA	TRBV13	TRBD2	TRBJ2-3	TGTGCCAGCAGCTTGGGACTAGCGAGGGGTACGCAGTATTTT	CASSLGLARGTQYF
NA	TRBV12-2	NA	TRBJ1-3	TGTGCAAGTCGCTTACAGGGAGGGGGAAACACCATATATTTT	CASRLQGGGNTIYF
once	TRBV6-5	NA	TRBJ2-3	TGTGCCAGCCTCTTGAGGGGGGGCCACACAGATACGCAGTATTTT	CASLLRGGHTDTQYF
NA	TRBV2	TRBD2	TRBJ2-1	TGTGCCAGCAGTGATTCCGCGGGGGGCAGGTTTGACAATGAGCAGTTCTTC	CASSDSAGGRFDNEQFF
once	TRBV19	NA	TRBJ1-1	TGTGCCAGTAGTATGAGGGTGGCGACTGAAGCTTTCTTT	CASSMRVATEAFF
NA	TRBV11-2	TRBD2	TRBJ2-5	TGTGCCAGCAGCTTTGGCGGGGGGCTTCAAGAGACCCAGTACTTC	CASSFGGGLQETQYF
NA	TRBV2	TRBD2	TRBJ2-3	TGTGCCAGCCGGCCCAGGGCGGGGGGGAGGGATACGCAGTATTTT	CASRPRAGGRDTQYF
NA	TRBV14	NA	TRBJ2-1	TGTGCCAGCAGCGGCCCTCACGGGGGCTACAATGAGCAGTTCTTC	CASSGPHGGYNEQFF
NA	TRBV29-1	NA	TRBJ1-1	TGCAGCGTTGGGGCTATGAACACTGAAGCTTTCTTT	CSVGAMNTEAFF
NA	TRBV12-5	TRBD1	TRBJ1-5	TGTGCTAGTGGTCTAGGACAGGGGAGCAATCAGCCCCAGCATTTT	CASGLGQGSNQPQHF
NA	TRBV28	TRBD1	TRBJ1-2	TGTGCCAGCGATTCAGGGGGGTTAAACTATGGCTACACCTTC	CASDSGGLNYGYTF
NA	TRBV7-8	TRBD1	TRBJ1-3	TGTGCCAGCAGCTTTCGAGCACCTAGGGGGCAGGGGAACACCATATATTTT	CASSFRAPRGQGNTIYF
NA	TRBV4-3	NA	TRBJ2-5	TGCGCCAGCAGCCAAGATTTCCGGGGTCAAGAGACCCAGTACTTC	CASSQDFRGQETQYF
NA	TRBV30	TRBD1	TRBJ2-1	TGTGCCTGGAGTGCTAGGGCTCCGGGACAGGGGAGAGGGAACAATGAGCAGTTCTTC	CAWSARAPGQGRGNNEQFF
NA	TRBV21-1	NA	TRBJ2-5	TGTGCCAGCAGCATTACAGGGGGCGTAGAGACCCAGTACTTC	CASSITGGVETQYF
NA	TRBV6-1	NA	TRBJ1-2	TGTGCCAGCAGTGAAGTTAATTCCAGGAACTATGGCTACACCTTC	CASSEVNSRNYGYTF